This T cell receptor (beta chain) was found in a study of T cell repertoires in cytomegalovirus infection. On the study more broadly: CMV epitopes that were recently identified and HLA-C-restricted were used alongside well-studied HLA-B-restricted ones. Public TCR beta signatures provided an indication of both CMV infection and a matching HLA type.

One entry per CDR3 protein, called by TCRdb with MiXCR from the reads. The data hold about 47,000 distinct CDR3 sequences, with roughly a fifth observed a single time. Turning to this clonotype: Its antigen is unknown.

Study observations and caveats: Using cumulative public TCR beta family frequency, the authors identified those who carried CMV together with the relevant HLA. HLA-C-restricted CMV clonotypes gave the most frequent clonotype in two of eight donors.

V trimming: 2 bases; J trimming: 4 bases; junction bases outside the gene matches: 9. The germline CDR1 and CDR2 sequences are MNHEY and SVGEGT. CDR3 length equals 16 residues. This TCR was sampled from a human donor in good health (CMV status not recorded). Some clones in this sample may be carry-over from other donors' samples. Sequencing was performed on CD8+ T cells from cultured PBMCs, taken from culture after CMV antigen stimulation. The rearrangement uses TRBV6-2 or TRBV6-3 and TRBJ2-3, with TRBD2 matching 7 bases. The CDR3 region has the DNA TGTGCCAGCAGTTACGACGGCGGGAGTAAGCCAGATACGCAGTATTTT. It yields the protein CASSYDGGSKPDTQYF.